A selection of T cell receptor beta chains follows, all from one sample in a study of radiotherapy plus CTLA-4 blockade in lung cancer. Sequencing used immunoSEQ multiplex PCR; TCRdb keeps in-frame clones, though not all of them. The table records tens of thousands of clones, over 75% of them present only once. The sequencing used peripheral blood, collected from a patient treated with radiotherapy plus ipilimumab. The origin of the receptors is a human donor with non-small cell lung cancer that progressed on radiotherapy plus ipilimumab. The CDR3 runs from the conserved cysteine through the conserved F or W. D genes are given only for firm matches. The size entry is marked missing in some rows and otherwise reads once, few, many or a size class.

TRBJ1-3,.,medium-sized,TRBV2,CASREQNSGNTIYF,TGTGCCAGCAGAGAACAGAACTCTGGAAACACCATATATTTT
TRBJ1-1,.,.,TRBV7-2,CASSLFRDSPQFF,TGTGCCAGCAGCTTATTCCGAGACAGCCCCCAATTTTTT
TRBJ2-5,TRBD1,.,TRBV6-5,CASSYSDRGGIETQYF,TGTGCCAGCAGTTACTCTGACAGGGGCGGGATAGAGACCCAGTACTTC
TRBJ2-7,TRBD2,.,TRBV7-9,CASSFPLAGAYEQYF,TGTGCCAGCAGCTTCCCGCTAGCGGGGGCCTACGAGCAGTACTTC
TRBJ2-3,.,.,TRBV12-5,CASSTPRRGTDTQYF,TGTGCTAGTTCTACGCCGCGGAGGGGCACAGATACGCAGTATTTT
TRBJ1-3,.,once,TRBV6-5,CASSYSLSGNTIYF,TGTGCCAGCAGTTACTCCCTCTCTGGAAACACCATATATTTT
TRBJ1-1,.,.,TRBV29-1,CSVAMGGTEAFF,TGCAGCGTTGCTATGGGGGGCACTGAAGCTTTCTTT
TRBJ2-7,.,.,TRBV18,CASSPPMGEQYF,TGTGCCAGCTCACCACCGATGGGGGAGCAGTACTTC
TRBJ2-1,.,.,TRBV7-9,CASSLFQRSYNEQFF,TGTGCCAGCAGCTTATTCCAGCGGTCCTACAATGAGCAGTTCTTC
TRBJ1-4,TRBD1,.,TRBV27,CASSRGLDRREKLFF,TGTGCCAGCAGTAGGGGGCTGGACCGGAGGGAAAAACTGTTTTTT
TRBJ1-2,.,.,TRBV14,CASSLDTVTRESYTF,TGTGCCAGCAGCCTGGACACCGTAACTCGTGAGAGCTACACCTTC
TRBJ2-1,.,.,TRBV5-4,CASSLVWPIGNEQFF,TGTGCCAGCAGCTTGGTCTGGCCGATCGGCAATGAGCAGTTCTTC
TRBJ1-3,.,.,TRBV27,CASSLSAGNTIYF,TGTGCCAGCAGTTTATCTGCAGGAAACACCATATATTTT
TRBJ2-7,TRBD1,few,TRBV7-9,CASRTGGGEQYF,TGTGCCAGCAGGACAGGGGGCGGCGAGCAGTACTTC
TRBJ2-1,TRBD2,.,TRBV7-2,CASSLVASGRGNEQFF,TGTGCCAGCAGCTTAGTGGCTAGCGGGAGAGGTAATGAGCAGTTCTTC
TRBJ1-1,.,.,TRBV20-1,CSADGTAEAFF,TGCAGTGCTGACGGGACCGCCGAAGCTTTCTTT
TRBJ2-7,TRBD2,.,TRBV5-4,CASSLDAGEAYEQYF,TGTGCCAGCAGCTTGGACGCGGGGGAAGCCTACGAGCAGTACTTC
TRBJ1-2,.,.,TRBV10-3,CAISDPTGQGGYTF,TGTGCCATCAGTGACCCGACAGGCCAGGGTGGCTACACCTTC
TRBJ1-3,TRBD1,.,TRBV18,CASAGTETGNTIYF,TGTGCCAGCGCGGGGACAGAGACTGGAAACACCATATATTTT
TRBJ1-1,.,.,TRBV19,CASSTAATPWTEAFF,TGTGCCAGTAGTACCGCCGCGACTCCCTGGACTGAAGCTTTCTTT
TRBJ1-1,.,.,TRBV9,CASSAAAAGTEAFF,TGTGCCAGCAGCGCGGCGGCCGCCGGCACTGAAGCTTTCTTT
TRBJ2-7,.,.,TRBV7-8,CASSLEGSSYEQYF,TGTGCCAGCAGCTTAGAGGGCAGTTCCTACGAGCAGTACTTC